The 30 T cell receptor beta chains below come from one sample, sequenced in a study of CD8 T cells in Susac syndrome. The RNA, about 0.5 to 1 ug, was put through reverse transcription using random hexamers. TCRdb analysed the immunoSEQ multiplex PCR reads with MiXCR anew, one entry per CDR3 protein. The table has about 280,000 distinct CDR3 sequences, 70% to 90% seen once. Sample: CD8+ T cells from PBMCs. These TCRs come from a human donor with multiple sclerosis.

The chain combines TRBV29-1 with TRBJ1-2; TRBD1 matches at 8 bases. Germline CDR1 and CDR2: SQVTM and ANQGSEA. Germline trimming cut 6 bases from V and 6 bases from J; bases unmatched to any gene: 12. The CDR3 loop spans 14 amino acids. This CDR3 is CSVYGQGVGHGYTF. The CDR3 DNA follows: TGCAGCGTCTACGGACAGGGAGTGGGCCATGGCTACACCTTC.

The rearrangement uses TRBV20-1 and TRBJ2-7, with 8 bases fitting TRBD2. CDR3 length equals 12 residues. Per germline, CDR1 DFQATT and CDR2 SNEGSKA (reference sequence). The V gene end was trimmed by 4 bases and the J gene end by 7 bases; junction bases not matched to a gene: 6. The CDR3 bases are TGCAGTGCTAAGCGGGAGAGAAGGGAGCAGTACTTC. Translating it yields CSAKRERREQYF.

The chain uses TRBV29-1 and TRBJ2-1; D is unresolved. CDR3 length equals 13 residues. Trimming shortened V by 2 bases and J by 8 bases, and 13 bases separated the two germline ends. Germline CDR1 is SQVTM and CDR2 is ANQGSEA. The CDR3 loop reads CSVEWMVGDEQFF. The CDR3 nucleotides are TGCAGCGTTGAATGGATGGTAGGAGATGAGCAGTTCTTC.

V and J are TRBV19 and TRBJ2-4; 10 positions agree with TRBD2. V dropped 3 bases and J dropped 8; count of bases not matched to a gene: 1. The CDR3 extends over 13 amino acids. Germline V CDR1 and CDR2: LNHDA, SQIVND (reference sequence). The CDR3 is CASSISGRHIQYF. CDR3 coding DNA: TGTGCCAGTAGTATTAGCGGGAGGCACATTCAGTACTTC.

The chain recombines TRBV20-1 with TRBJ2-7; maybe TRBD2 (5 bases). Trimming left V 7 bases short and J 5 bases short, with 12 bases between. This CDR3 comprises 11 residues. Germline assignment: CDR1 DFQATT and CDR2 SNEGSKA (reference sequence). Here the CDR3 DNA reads TGCAGTGGTATAGCGAGGCACGAGCAGTACTTC. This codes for CSGIARHEQYF.

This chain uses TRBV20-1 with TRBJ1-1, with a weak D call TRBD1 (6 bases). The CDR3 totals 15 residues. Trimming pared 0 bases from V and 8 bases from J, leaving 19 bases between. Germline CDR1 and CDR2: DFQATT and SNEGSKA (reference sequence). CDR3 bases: TGCAGTGCTAGAGATCCACAGACAGGATCCCCCGAAGCTTTCTTT. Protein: CSARDPQTGSPEAFF.

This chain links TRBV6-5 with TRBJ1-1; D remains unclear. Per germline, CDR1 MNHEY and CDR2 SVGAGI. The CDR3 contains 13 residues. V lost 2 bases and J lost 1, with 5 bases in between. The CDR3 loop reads CASSYAENTEAFF. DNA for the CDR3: TGTGCCAGCAGTTACGCCGAGAACACTGAAGCTTTCTTT.

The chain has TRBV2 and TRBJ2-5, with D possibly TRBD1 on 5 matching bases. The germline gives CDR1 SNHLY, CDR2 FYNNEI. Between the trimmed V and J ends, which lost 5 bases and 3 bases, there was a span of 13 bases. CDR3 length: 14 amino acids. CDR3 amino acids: CASSPRVGEETQYF. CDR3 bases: TGTGCCAGCAGTCCTAGGGTAGGGGAAGAGACCCAGTACTTC.

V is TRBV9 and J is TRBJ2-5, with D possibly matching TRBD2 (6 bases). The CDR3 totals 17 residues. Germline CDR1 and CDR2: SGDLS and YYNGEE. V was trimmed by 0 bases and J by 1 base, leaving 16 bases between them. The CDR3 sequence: CASSVGKGGGGQETQYF. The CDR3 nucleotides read TGTGCCAGCAGCGTAGGAAAGGGTGGGGGAGGCCAAGAGACCCAGTACTTC.

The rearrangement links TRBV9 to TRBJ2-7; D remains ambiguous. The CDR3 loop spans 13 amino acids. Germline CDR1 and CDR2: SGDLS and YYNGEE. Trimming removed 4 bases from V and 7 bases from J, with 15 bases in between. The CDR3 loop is CASSLDGLVEQYF. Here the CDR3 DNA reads TGTGCCAGCAGCTTGGACGGATTGGTAGAGCAGTACTTC. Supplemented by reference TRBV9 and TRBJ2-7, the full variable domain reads DSGVTQTPKHLITATGQRVTLRCSPRSGDLSVYWYQQSLDQGLQFLIQYYNGEERAKGNILERFSAQQFPDLHSELNLSSLELGDSALYFCASSLDGLVEQYFGPGTRLTVT.

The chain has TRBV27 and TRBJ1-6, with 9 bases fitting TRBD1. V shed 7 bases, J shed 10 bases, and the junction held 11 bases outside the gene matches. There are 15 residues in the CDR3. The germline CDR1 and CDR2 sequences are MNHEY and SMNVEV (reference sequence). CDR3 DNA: TGTGCCAGCACCACAACCGGGACAGGGTCATCACCCCTCCACTTT. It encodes CASTTTGTGSSPLHF.

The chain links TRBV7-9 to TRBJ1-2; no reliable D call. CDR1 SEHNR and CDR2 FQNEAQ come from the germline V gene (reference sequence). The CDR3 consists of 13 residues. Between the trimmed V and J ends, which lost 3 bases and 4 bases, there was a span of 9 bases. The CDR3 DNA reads TGTGCCAGCAGCTTTCCGCTACTCTATGGCTACACCTTC. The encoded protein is CASSFPLLYGYTF.

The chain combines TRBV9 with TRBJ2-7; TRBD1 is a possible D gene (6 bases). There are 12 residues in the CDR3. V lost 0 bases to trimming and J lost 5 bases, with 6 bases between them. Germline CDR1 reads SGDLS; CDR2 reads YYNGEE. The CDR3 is CASSVEGDEQYF. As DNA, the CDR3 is TGTGCCAGCAGCGTAGAGGGGGACGAGCAGTACTTC.

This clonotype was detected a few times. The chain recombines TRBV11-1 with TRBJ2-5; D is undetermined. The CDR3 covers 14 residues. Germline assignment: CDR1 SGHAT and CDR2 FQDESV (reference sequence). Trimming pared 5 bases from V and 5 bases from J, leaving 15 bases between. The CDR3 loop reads CASSRPGPKETQYF. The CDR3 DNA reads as TGTGCCAGCAGCCGTCCCGGGCCAAAGGAGACCCAGTACTTC.

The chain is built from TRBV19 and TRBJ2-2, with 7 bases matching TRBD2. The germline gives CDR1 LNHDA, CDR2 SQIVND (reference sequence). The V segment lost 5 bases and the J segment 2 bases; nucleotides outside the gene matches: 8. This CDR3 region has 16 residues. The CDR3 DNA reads TGTGCCAGTAGTTTAAAAGCGGGACTTAACACCGGGGAGCTGTTTTTT. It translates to CASSLKAGLNTGELFF.

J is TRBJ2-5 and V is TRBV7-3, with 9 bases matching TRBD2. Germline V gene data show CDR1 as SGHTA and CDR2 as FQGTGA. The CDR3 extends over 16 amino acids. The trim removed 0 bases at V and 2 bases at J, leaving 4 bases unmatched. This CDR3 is CASSLTNSGGQETQYF. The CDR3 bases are TGTGCCAGCAGCTTAACCAATAGCGGGGGTCAAGAGACCCAGTACTTC.

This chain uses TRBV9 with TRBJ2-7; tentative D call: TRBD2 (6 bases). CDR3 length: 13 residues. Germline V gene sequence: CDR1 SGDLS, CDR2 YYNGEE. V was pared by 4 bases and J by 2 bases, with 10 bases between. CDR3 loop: CASSRGEAYEQYF. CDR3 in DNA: TGTGCCAGCAGCAGAGGGGAGGCCTACGAGCAGTACTTC.

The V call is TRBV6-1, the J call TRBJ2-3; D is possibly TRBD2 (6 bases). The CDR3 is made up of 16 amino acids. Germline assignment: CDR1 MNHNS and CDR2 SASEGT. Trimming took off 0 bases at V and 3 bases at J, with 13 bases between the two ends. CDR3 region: CASSEARWRGTDTQYF. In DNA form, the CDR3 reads TGTGCCAGCAGTGAAGCGCGGTGGAGGGGAACAGATACGCAGTATTTT.

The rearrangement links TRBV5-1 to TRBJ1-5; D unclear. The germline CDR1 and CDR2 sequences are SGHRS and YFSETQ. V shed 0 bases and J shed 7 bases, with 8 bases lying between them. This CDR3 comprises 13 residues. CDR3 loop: CASSLDSRQPQHF. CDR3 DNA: TGCGCCAGCAGCTTGGATAGTCGACAGCCCCAGCATTTT. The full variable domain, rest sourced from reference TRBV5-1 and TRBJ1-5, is KAGVTQTPRYLIKTRGQQVTLSCSPISGHRSVSWYQQTPGQGLQFLFEYFSETQRNKGNFPGRFSGRQFSNSRSEMNVSTLELGDSALYLCASSLDSRQPQHFGDGTRLSIL.

CDR3 in amino acids: CASSGPPGQFF. CDR3 in DNA: TGTGCCAGCAGTGGCCCCCCAGGACAGTTCTTC. This chain links TRBV12-3 or TRBV12-4 with TRBJ2-1; D is ambiguous. The CDR3 contains 11 residues. V shed 5 bases and J shed 13 bases, with 12 bases lying between them.

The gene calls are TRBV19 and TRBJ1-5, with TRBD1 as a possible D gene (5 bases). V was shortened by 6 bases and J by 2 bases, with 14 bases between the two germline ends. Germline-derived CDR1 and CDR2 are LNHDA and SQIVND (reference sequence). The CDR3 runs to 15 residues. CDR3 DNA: TGTGCCAGTAGAAGGGACCCTTTTGGCAATCAGCCCCAGCATTTT. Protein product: CASRRDPFGNQPQHF.

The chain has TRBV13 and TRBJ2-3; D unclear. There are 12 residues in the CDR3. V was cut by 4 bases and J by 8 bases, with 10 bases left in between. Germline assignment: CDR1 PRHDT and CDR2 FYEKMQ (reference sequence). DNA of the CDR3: TGTGCCAGCAGCTCCTCGGTGGTTACGCAGTATTTT. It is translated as CASSSSVVTQYF.

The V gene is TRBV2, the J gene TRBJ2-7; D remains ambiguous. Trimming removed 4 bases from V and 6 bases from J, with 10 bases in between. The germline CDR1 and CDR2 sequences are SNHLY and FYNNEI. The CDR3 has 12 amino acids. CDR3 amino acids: CASSAVRSEQYF. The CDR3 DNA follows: TGTGCCAGCAGTGCCGTTCGCAGCGAGCAGTACTTC.

The CDR3 region has the DNA TGTGCCAGCAGCCAAGATAGGCGTAACACCGGGGAGCTGTTTTTT. Translation gives CASSQDRRNTGELFF. This chain uses TRBV14 with TRBJ2-2, with D uncertain. Trimming pared 0 bases from V and 2 bases from J, leaving 7 bases between. The CDR3 runs to 15 residues. Per the germline V gene, CDR1 is SGHDN and CDR2 is FVKESK.

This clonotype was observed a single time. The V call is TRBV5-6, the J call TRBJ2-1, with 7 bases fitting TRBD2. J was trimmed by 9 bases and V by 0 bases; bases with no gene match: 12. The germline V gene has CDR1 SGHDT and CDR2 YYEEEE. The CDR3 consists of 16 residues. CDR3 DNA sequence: TGTGCCAGCAGCTTGGATCATTCGCGGGACTACGGTGAGCAGTTCTTC. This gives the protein CASSLDHSRDYGEQFF.

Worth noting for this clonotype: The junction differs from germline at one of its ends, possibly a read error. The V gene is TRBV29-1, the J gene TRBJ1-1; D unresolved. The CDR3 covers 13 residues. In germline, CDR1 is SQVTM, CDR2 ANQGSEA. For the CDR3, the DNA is TGCAGCGTTGAAGATCATAGGGAAACTGAAGTTTTCTTT. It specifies CSVEDHRETEVFF.

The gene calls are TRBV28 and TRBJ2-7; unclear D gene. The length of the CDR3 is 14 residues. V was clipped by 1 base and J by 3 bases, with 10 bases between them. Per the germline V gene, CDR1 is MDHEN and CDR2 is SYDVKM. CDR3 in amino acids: CASSLSVPGYEQYF. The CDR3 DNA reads TGTGCCAGCAGTTTATCGGTTCCCGGCTACGAGCAGTACTTC.

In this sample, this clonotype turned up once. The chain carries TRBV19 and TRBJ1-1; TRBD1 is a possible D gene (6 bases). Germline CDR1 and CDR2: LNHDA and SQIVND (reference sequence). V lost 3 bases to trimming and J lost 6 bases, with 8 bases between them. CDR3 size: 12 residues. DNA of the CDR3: TGTGCCAGTAGTATCGGGGGCTCTGAAGCTTTCTTT. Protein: CASSIGGSEAFF.

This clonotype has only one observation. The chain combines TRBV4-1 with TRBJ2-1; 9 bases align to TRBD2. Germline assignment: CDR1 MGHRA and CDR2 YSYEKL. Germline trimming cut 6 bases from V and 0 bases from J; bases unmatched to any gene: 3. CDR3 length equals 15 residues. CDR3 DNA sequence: TGCGCCAGCAGAGTGCGGGAGGGCTCCTACAATGAGCAGTTCTTC. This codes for CASRVREGSYNEQFF.

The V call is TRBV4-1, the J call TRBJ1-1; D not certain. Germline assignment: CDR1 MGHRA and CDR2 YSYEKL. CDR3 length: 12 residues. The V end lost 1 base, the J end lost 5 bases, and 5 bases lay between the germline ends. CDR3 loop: CASSQVETEAFF. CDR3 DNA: TGCGCCAGCAGCCAAGTGGAGACTGAAGCTTTCTTT.